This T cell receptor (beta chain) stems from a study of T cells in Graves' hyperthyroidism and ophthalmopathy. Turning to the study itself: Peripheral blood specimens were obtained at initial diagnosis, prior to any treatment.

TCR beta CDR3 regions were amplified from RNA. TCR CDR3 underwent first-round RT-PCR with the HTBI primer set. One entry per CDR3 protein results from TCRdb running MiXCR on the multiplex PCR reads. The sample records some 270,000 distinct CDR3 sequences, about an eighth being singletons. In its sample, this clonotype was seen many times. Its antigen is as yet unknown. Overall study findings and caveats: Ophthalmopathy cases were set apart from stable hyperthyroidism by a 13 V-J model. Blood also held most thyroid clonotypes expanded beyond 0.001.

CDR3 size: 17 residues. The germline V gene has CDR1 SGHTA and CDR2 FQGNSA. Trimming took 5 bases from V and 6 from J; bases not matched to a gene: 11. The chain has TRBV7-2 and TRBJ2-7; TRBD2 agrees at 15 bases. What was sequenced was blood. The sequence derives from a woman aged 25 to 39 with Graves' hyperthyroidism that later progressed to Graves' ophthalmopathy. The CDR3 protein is CASSGHGLAGGSGEQYF. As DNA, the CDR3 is TGTGCCAGCAGCGGACACGGACTAGCGGGAGGGTCTGGCGAGCAGTACTTC. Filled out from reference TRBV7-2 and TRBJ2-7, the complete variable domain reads GAGVSQSPSNKVTEKGKDVELRCDPISGHTALYWYRQSLGQGLEFLIYFQGNSAPDKSGLPSDRFSAERTGGSVSTLTIQRTQQEDSAVYLCASSGHGLAGGSGEQYFGPGTRLTVT.